This entry describes one T cell receptor beta chain. The data originate from a study of blood T cell repertoires in COVID-19. The V gene end was trimmed by 2 bases and the J gene end by 0 bases; junction bases not matched to a gene: 4. The CDR3 is made up of 17 amino acids. The V gene's germline CDR1 is LGHDT and CDR2 YNNKEL (reference sequence). Study processing details: Estimated nucleated cell counts came from reference gene primer amplification. Produced via immunoSEQ multiplex PCR; TCRdb's table is partial and in-frame only. The V and J calls and clone size come from that table; D and trimming were worked out from the DNA. The sample records fewer than 300,000 clones, 91% being singletons.

The sample consisted of peripheral blood. The clonotype originates from a woman aged 25 to 39 with COVID-19, enrolled during active disease. This sequence joins TRBV3-1 (or the pseudogene TRBV3-2) and TRBJ2-7, with TRBD2 identical over 13 bases. CDR3 amino acids: CASSQPGLAGRSYEQYF. CDR3 DNA sequence: TGTGCCAGCAGCCAACCGGGACTAGCGGGACGCTCCTACGAGCAGTACTTC.